This passage covers 27 T cell receptor beta chains from one sample sequenced in a study of T cells after yellow fever vaccination. MiXCR was run by TCRdb on the 5' RACE reads, yielding one entry per CDR3 protein. The sample holds about 57,000 distinct CDR3 sequences, 6.5% to 8% seen once. Sample: CD8+ T cells sorted from PBMCs, taken 15 days after the yellow fever booster vaccination. Every receptor here comes from a man under 40 who received the YFV17D yellow fever vaccine.

This clonotype was detected ten times or more. The chain joins TRBV7-8 to TRBJ2-1; D is perhaps TRBD2 (6 bases). Germline CDR1 reads SGHVS; CDR2 reads FQNEAQ. The CDR3 has 15 residues. The V gene lost 5 bases and the J gene lost 0 bases, with 11 bases spanning the gap. CDR3 bases: TGTGCCAGCAGCCCAATCGGGAGCTCCTACAATGAGCAGTTCTTC. It yields the protein CASSPIGSSYNEQFF.

This clonotype was seen at least ten times. The chain uses TRBV6-5 and TRBJ2-1; TRBD2 is a possible D gene (5 bases). The CDR3 consists of 11 residues. The germline V gene has CDR1 MNHEY and CDR2 SVGAGI. Trimming removed 6 bases at V and 9 bases at J, with 9 bases between. The CDR3 sequence is CASSPGGEQFF. DNA of the CDR3: TGTGCCAGCAGCCCTGGAGGTGAGCAGTTCTTC.

On this clonotype: A read error is possible here, since a much larger clone lies one base away. This chain links TRBV6-5 with TRBJ2-7; D may be TRBD2 (5 bases). V was shortened by 6 bases and J by 7 bases, with 13 bases between the two germline ends. Germline lookup yields CDR1 MNHEY and CDR2 SVGAGI. This CDR3 is built from 12 residues. CDR3 in DNA: TGTGCCAGCAGAACGGAGCGGAGGGAGCAGTACTTC. Encoded protein: CASRTERREQYF.

At least ten counts were recorded for this clonotype. The rearrangement uses TRBV21-1 and TRBJ2-2; TRBD2, the table's D call, lacks a check against the DNA. TRBV21-1 represents a pseudogene. There are 19 residues in the CDR3. The CDR3 sequence: CASSKGASGRALNTGELFF. The CDR3 DNA is TGTGCCAGCAGCAAAGGTGCCAGCGGGAGGGCCTTGAACACCGGGGAGCTGTTTTTT.

This clonotype was seen a few times. The gene calls are TRBV15 and TRBJ2-7, with 7 positions matching TRBD1. Unmatched junction bases numbered 9, after V lost 5 bases and J lost 2 bases. Germline values: CDR1 LNHNV, CDR2 YYDKDF (reference sequence). The CDR3 is made up of 15 amino acids. The CDR3 region is CATSGWTGEAYEQYF. The DNA of the CDR3 is TGTGCCACCAGCGGCTGGACAGGTGAGGCCTACGAGCAGTACTTC. Full variable domain (rest looked up from reference TRBV15 and TRBJ2-7): DAMVIQNPRYQVTQFGKPVTLSCSQTLNHNVMYWYQQKSSQAPKLLFHYYDKDFNNEADTPDNFQSRRPNTSFCFLDIRSPGLGDTAMYLCATSGWTGEAYEQYFGPGTRLTVT.

This clonotype appeared many times. The chain couples TRBV29-1 to TRBJ2-7; 9 bases fit TRBD1. Trimming at V came to 0 bases and at J to 0 bases, leaving 6 bases not matched to a gene. There are 16 residues in the CDR3. Germline CDR1 reads SQVTM; CDR2 reads ANQGSEA. The DNA of the CDR3 is TGCAGCGTTGAAGAAACAGGGGGCTCCAGCTCCTACGAGCAGTACTTC. Translation gives CSVEETGGSSSYEQYF.

This clonotype occurred many times. The chain employs TRBV6-2 or TRBV6-3 and TRBJ2-3; 10 bases map to TRBD2. The CDR3 contains 16 residues. Trimming at V came to 2 bases and at J to 4 bases, leaving 6 bases not matched to a gene. CDR1 is MNHEY, CDR2 SVGEGT, per germline. CDR3 sequence reads: CASSYPSGRSSDTQYF. The CDR3 coding sequence is TGTGCCAGCAGTTACCCTAGCGGGAGATCCTCAGATACGCAGTATTTT.

Only a few counts were recorded for this clonotype. The chain carries TRBV19 and TRBJ2-1; unclear D gene. The germline V and J ends were trimmed by 1 base and 0 bases, with 13 bases remaining between them. The CDR3 consists of 17 residues. Germline CDR1 LNHDA, CDR2 SQIVND (reference sequence). The CDR3 nucleotides are TGTGCCAGTAGTATAGTGAGGCCACCGAGCTCCTACAATGAGCAGTTCTTC. Its translation: CASSIVRPPSSYNEQFF.

This clonotype was seen a few times. The rearrangement links TRBV5-6 to TRBJ2-5; 7 nucleotides align to TRBD2. J was trimmed by 2 bases and V by 0 bases; bases with no gene match: 10. Germline V CDR1 and CDR2: SGHDT, YYEEEE. This CDR3 region has 17 residues. CDR3 region: CASSLAGEGYQQETQYF. CDR3 coding DNA: TGTGCCAGCAGCTTGGCGGGGGAGGGGTACCAACAAGAGACCCAGTACTTC.

This clonotype showed up just a few times. The chain is built from TRBV18 and TRBJ2-3, with 10 bases fitting TRBD2. Per germline, CDR1 KGHSH and CDR2 LQKENI. The CDR3 totals 17 residues. V lost 6 bases to trimming and J lost 3 bases; unmatched junction nucleotides: 12. CDR3 protein: CASSPPGAGGGTDTQYF. The CDR3 nucleotides are TGTGCCAGCTCCCCCCCCGGAGCGGGGGGGGGGACAGATACGCAGTATTTT.

This clonotype was seen repeatedly, ten times or more. V usage is TRBV12-3 or TRBV12-4 and J usage is TRBJ2-7; 11 bases agree with TRBD2. This CDR3 contains 15 residues. V shed 6 bases, J shed 4 bases, and the junction held 8 bases outside the gene matches. The CDR3: CASSPTSGSQYEQYF. The CDR3 DNA follows: TGTGCCAGCAGCCCCACTAGCGGGAGTCAGTACGAGCAGTACTTC.

This clonotype was detected many times. The chain couples TRBV7-9 to TRBJ2-3, with TRBD2 identical over 7 bases. CDR3 size: 14 residues. J gave up 1 base and V 4 bases, and 2 bases lay outside the gene matches. Germline V gene sequence: CDR1 SEHNR, CDR2 FQNEAQ (reference sequence). Here the CDR3 DNA reads TGTGCCAGCAGCTCAACTAGCGGCACAGATACGCAGTATTTT. Translating it yields CASSSTSGTDTQYF.

This clonotype was counted ten times or more. The rearrangement uses TRBV7-2 and TRBJ2-7; possibly TRBD1 for D (6 bases). V was trimmed by 3 bases and J by 0 bases, leaving 9 bases between them. The germline V gene has CDR1 SGHTA and CDR2 FQGNSA. CDR3 size: 14 residues. CDR3 region: CASSFGTISYEQYF. In nucleotides, the CDR3 is TGTGCCAGCAGCTTCGGGACAATCTCCTACGAGCAGTACTTC.

The chain links TRBV24-1 to TRBJ2-1, with 8 bases matching TRBD1. Germline assignment: CDR1 KGHDR and CDR2 SFDVKD. Trimming removed 6 bases from V and 8 bases from J; junction bases left unmatched: 8. This CDR3 comprises 14 residues. DNA of the CDR3: TGTGCCACCAGTAGGGAGGCGGACAGGGATGAGCAGTTCTTC. This sequence encodes CATSREADRDEQFF.

This clonotype was recorded many times. The V gene is TRBV7-9, the J gene TRBJ2-1; TRBD1 matches at 9 bases. J lost 6 bases, V lost 11 bases, and 8 bases had no gene match. The length of the CDR3 is 13 residues. From germline, CDR1 is SEHNR and CDR2 FQNEAQ (reference sequence). DNA for the CDR3: TGTGCCCCCGGACAGGGGTTTGGCAATGAGCAGTTCTTC. Translation: CAPGQGFGNEQFF.

This clonotype was found once. The germline gene is not matched at one end of the junction; a read error may be the cause. V and J are TRBV6-2 or TRBV6-3 and TRBJ2-7; D gene ambiguous. Germline CDR1 and CDR2: MNHEY and SVGEGT. The CDR3 extends over 13 amino acids. The chain's CDR3 is CASSLRAFYERYF. The CDR3 DNA reads as TGTGCCAGCAGCCTAAGGGCCTTCTACGAGCGGTACTTC.

This clonotype was picked up many times. The V gene is TRBV11-2, the J gene TRBJ2-1, with D unresolved. Trimming took off 2 bases at V and 6 bases at J, with 5 bases between the two ends. Looked up from germline, CDR1 is SGHAT and CDR2 is FQNNGV. The CDR3 extends over 12 amino acids. The CDR3 DNA reads TGTGCCAGCAGCTTAAGGGTCAATGAGCAGTTCTTC. Translation gives CASSLRVNEQFF.

This clonotype was seen ten or more times. V and J are TRBV6-1 and TRBJ2-2; D uncertain. Per the germline V gene, CDR1 is MNHNS and CDR2 is SASEGT. This CDR3 contains 13 residues. Trimming stripped 11 bases from V and 1 base from J, with 11 bases between. CDR3 loop: CACSAGNTGELFF. In DNA form, the CDR3 reads TGTGCCTGCTCGGCTGGGAACACCGGGGAGCTGTTTTTT.

The chain is built from TRBV3-1 and TRBJ1-2; no clear D gene. The germline CDR1 and CDR2 sequences are LGHDT and YNNKEL (reference sequence). Deletions cut 3 bases from V and 7 bases from J, with 12 bases between. The CDR3 runs 13 residues. The CDR3 loop is CASSHGERVGYTF. Here the CDR3 DNA reads TGTGCCAGCAGCCACGGGGAACGGGTTGGCTACACCTTC.

This clonotype came up many times. The chain is built from TRBV5-1 and TRBJ2-3; D is unresolved. Trimming took 3 bases from V and 4 from J, leaving 9 bases between them. The germline V gene has CDR1 SGHRS and CDR2 YFSETQ. The CDR3 has 13 amino acids. CDR3 residues: CASSSVVSDTQYF. In DNA, the CDR3 is TGCGCCAGCAGCTCCGTCGTGTCAGATACGCAGTATTTT.

This clonotype was found many times. This chain uses TRBV9 with TRBJ2-3; D uncertain. The V and J ends lost 0 bases and 3 bases respectively, with 20 bases between them. From germline, CDR1 is SGDLS and CDR2 YYNGEE. The CDR3 loop spans 18 amino acids. The CDR3 spells CASSVEVGLYSSTDTQYF. In DNA, the CDR3 is TGTGCCAGCAGCGTAGAGGTGGGGTTGTATTCTAGTACAGATACGCAGTATTTT.

A remark on this clonotype: A much larger clonotype is one base distant, so this may be a read error. This chain joins TRBV7-8 and TRBJ2-1, with 8 bases matching TRBD2. Trimming at V came to 5 bases and at J to 4 bases, leaving 7 bases not matched to a gene. The CDR3 length is 15 residues. From germline, CDR1 is SGHVS and CDR2 FQNEAQ. The CDR3 coding sequence is TGTGCCAGCAGCCTAGGACCGGGGGGGTACAATGAGCAGTTCTTC. Protein: CASSLGPGGYNEQFF.

In this sample, this clonotype turned up many times. CDR3 coding DNA: TGTGCCAGCAGCTTTGGTCTAGCGGGACTCTACAATGAGCAGTTCTTC. It encodes CASSFGLAGLYNEQFF. The rearrangement links TRBV5-6 to TRBJ2-1, with TRBD2 matching over 9 bases. Germline assignment: CDR1 SGHDT and CDR2 YYEEEE. The CDR3 covers 16 residues. Trimming removed 2 bases from V and 3 bases from J; junction bases left unmatched: 6.

The sample holds a few counts of this clonotype. The chain uses TRBV7-6 and TRBJ2-1; 10 positions match TRBD2. Germline assignment: CDR1 SGHVS and CDR2 FNYEAQ. With 4 bases clipped from V and 5 bases from J, the junction kept 11 bases outside the gene matches. CDR3 size: 17 residues. CDR3 in DNA: TGTGCCAGCAGCTCGCTTGCGGGGCTAGCGGGAGACAATGAGCAGTTCTTC. It translates to CASSSLAGLAGDNEQFF.

This clonotype was counted many times. The chain uses TRBV4-3 and TRBJ1-4; 7 bases match TRBD1. With 2 bases clipped from V and 4 bases from J, the junction kept 4 bases outside the gene matches. This CDR3 contains 15 residues. CDR1 and CDR2 from the germline V gene are LGHNA and YSLEER. The CDR3 here is CASSQLGQVNEKLFF. CDR3 in DNA: TGCGCCAGCAGCCAACTTGGACAGGTTAATGAAAAACTGTTTTTT.

This clonotype was seen repeatedly, ten times or more. This chain uses TRBV5-1 with TRBJ2-7; TRBD2 agrees at 13 bases. CDR1 is SGHRS, CDR2 YFSETQ, per germline. The CDR3 is 18 residues long. V lost 0 bases, J lost 1 base, and 7 bases stayed unmatched. CDR3 residues: CASSLATSGRAGSYEQYF. The CDR3 nucleotides read TGCGCCAGCAGCTTGGCCACTAGCGGGAGGGCCGGGTCCTACGAGCAGTACTTC. The full variable domain, its missing parts supplied by reference TRBV5-1 and TRBJ2-7, is KAGVTQTPRYLIKTRGQQVTLSCSPISGHRSVSWYQQTPGQGLQFLFEYFSETQRNKGNFPGRFSGRQFSNSRSEMNVSTLELGDSALYLCASSLATSGRAGSYEQYFGPGTRLTVT.

Concerning this clonotype: A much larger clone differs by one base, so this may be a read error. The chain couples TRBV4-2 to TRBJ2-2; D not certain. This CDR3 comprises 15 residues. CDR1 LGHNA and CDR2 YNFKEQ come from the germline V gene. The V end lost 3 bases, the J end lost 5 bases, and 13 bases lay between the germline ends. In DNA form, the CDR3 reads TGTGCCAGCAGCCAGGGCTTCGATACAACCGGGGAGCTGTTTTTT. Translation gives CASSQGFDTTGELFF.